The 29 T cell receptor beta chains below come from one sample, sequenced in a study of CD8 T cells in ankylosing spondylitis. TCRdb independently ran MiXCR on the 5' RACE reads; one entry per CDR3 protein. This table holds some 240,000 distinct CDR3 sequences, under 20% found once. Sequencing was performed on blood, either unsorted or a sorted T cell fraction (not recorded which). Receptors were obtained from a male donor with ankylosing spondylitis or in good health (not recorded which).

This sequence joins TRBV5-6 and TRBJ2-5; maybe TRBD1 (5 bases). CDR1 and CDR2 (germline): SGHDT, YYEEEE. V was trimmed by 1 base and J by 4 bases, leaving 5 bases between them. CDR3 size: 12 residues. For the CDR3, the DNA is TGTGCCAGCAGCTTGCAGGGAGAGACCCAGTACTTC. This encodes CASSLQGETQYF.

This clonotype was observed many times. The chain joins TRBV12-3 or TRBV12-4 to TRBJ2-2; 9 nucleotides line up with TRBD2. V trimming: 6 bases; J trimming: 4 bases; junction bases outside the gene matches: 12. The CDR3 is 17 amino acids. The CDR3 DNA follows: TGTGCCAGCAGCCCACTTCGACTAGCGGAGACCACCGGGGAGCTGTTTTTT. Encoded protein: CASSPLRLAETTGELFF.

This clonotype has only a few counts. The chain employs TRBV25-1 and TRBJ2-7; TRBD2 is a possible D gene (6 bases). Germline V lookup: CDR1 MGHDK, CDR2 SYGVNS. CDR3 size: 12 residues. The germline V and J ends were trimmed by 10 bases and 4 bases, with 14 bases remaining between them. CDR3 amino acids: CATTGRMYEQYF. The CDR3 DNA reads TGTGCCACTACCGGGAGAATGTACGAGCAGTACTTC.

The rearrangement joins TRBV18 to TRBJ2-3; no reliable D call. This CDR3 has 14 amino acids. CDR1 KGHSH and CDR2 LQKENI come from the germline V gene. Deletions cut 3 bases from V and 0 bases from J, with 7 bases between. The CDR3 is CASSPETSTDTQYF. CDR3 DNA sequence: TGTGCCAGCTCACCCGAAACTAGCACAGATACGCAGTATTTT. Full variable domain (remainder filled in from reference TRBV18 and TRBJ2-3): NAGVMQNPRHLVRRRGQEARLRCSPMKGHSHVYWYRQLPEEGLKFMVYLQKENIIDESGMPKERFSAEFPKEGPSILRIQQVVRGDSAAYFCASSPETSTDTQYFGPGTRLTVL.

This chain uses TRBV4-1 with TRBJ2-7; 7 bases are a match to TRBD2. CDR3 length: 16 amino acids. CDR1 MGHRA and CDR2 YSYEKL come from the germline V gene. V lost 2 bases, J lost 2 bases, and 9 bases stayed unmatched. The CDR3 here is CASSQSSGLVPYEQYF. The DNA of the CDR3 is TGCGCCAGCAGCCAATCTAGCGGATTGGTCCCCTACGAGCAGTACTTC.

There are many counts of this clonotype. The rearrangement joins TRBV3-1 to TRBJ2-7; 13 bases match TRBD2. Germline trimming cut 3 bases from V and 5 bases from J; bases unmatched to any gene: 7. The CDR3 has 16 amino acids. Germline V lookup: CDR1 LGHDT, CDR2 YNNKEL (reference sequence). The CDR3: CASSHRLAGGADEQYF. CDR3 nucleotides: TGTGCCAGCAGCCATCGACTAGCGGGAGGAGCCGACGAGCAGTACTTC.

The rearrangement joins TRBV4-3 to TRBJ2-4; 7 bases align to TRBD2. With 3 bases clipped from V and 9 bases from J, the junction kept 11 bases outside the gene matches. From germline, CDR1 is LGHNA and CDR2 YSLEER. CDR3 length: 15 amino acids. DNA for the CDR3: TGCGCCAGCAGCCATGGAAGCGGGAAAGGCGCCATTCAGTACTTC. Protein product: CASSHGSGKGAIQYF.

This clonotype came up many times. The rearrangement uses TRBV29-1 and TRBJ2-2, with 7 bases identical to TRBD2. The CDR3 contains 18 residues. With V trimmed by 2 bases and J by 3 bases, 15 bases remained unmatched. Germline V lookup: CDR1 SQVTM, CDR2 ANQGSEA. The CDR3 loop reads CSVELPGGTGGDTGELFF. As DNA, the CDR3 is TGCAGCGTTGAACTCCCCGGGGGGACCGGAGGGGACACCGGGGAGCTGTTTTTT.

The chain links TRBV9 to TRBJ2-7; no firm D call. The germline V gene has CDR1 SGDLS and CDR2 YYNGEE. The CDR3 spans 14 residues. Trimming took 1 base from V and 3 from J, leaving 11 bases between them. The CDR3 reads CASSVWPESYEQYF. CDR3 nucleotides: TGTGCCAGCAGCGTATGGCCAGAGAGCTACGAGCAGTACTTC.

This clonotype was recorded a few times. Mismatch with germline at one junction end may stem from a read error. The chain has TRBV7-7 and TRBJ2-1, with no clear D. The V gene's germline CDR1 is SSHAT and CDR2 FNYEAQ (reference sequence). This CDR3 has 14 amino acids. CDR3 loop: CASSLATGYNEQFF. The CDR3 nucleotides read TGTGCTAGCAGCTTAGCTACGGGCTACAATGAGCAGTTCTTC.

This clonotype was recorded a few times. J is TRBJ1-2 and V is TRBV7-9; D is unresolved. V was pared by 0 bases and J by 4 bases, with 9 bases between. The CDR3 is made up of 14 amino acids. Looked up from germline, CDR1 is SEHNR and CDR2 is FQNEAQ (reference sequence). CDR3 region: CASSLAPGRYGYTF. Written as DNA, the CDR3 is TGTGCCAGCAGCTTAGCGCCAGGTCGCTATGGCTACACCTTC. The variable domain in full, completed from reference TRBV7-9 and TRBJ1-2, reads DTGVSQNPRHKITKRGQNVTFRCDPISEHNRLYWYRQTLGQGPEFLTYFQNEAQLEKSRLLSDRFSAERPKGSFSTLEIQRTEQGDSAMYLCASSLAPGRYGYTFGSGTRLTVV.

The CDR3 coding sequence is TGTGCCAGCAGTTTAAGGGGCATGAACACTGAAGCTTTCTTT. Its protein product is CASSLRGMNTEAFF. This chain uses TRBV27 with TRBJ1-1, with D perhaps matching TRBD1 (5 bases). CDR1 and CDR2 from the germline V gene are MNHEY and SMNVEV (reference sequence). V gave up 2 bases and J gave up 0 bases, with 7 bases separating them. The CDR3 covers 14 residues.

The chain combines TRBV3-1 with TRBJ1-6, with 8 bases that match TRBD1. With 3 bases clipped from V and 10 bases from J, the junction kept 8 bases outside the gene matches. Germline values: CDR1 LGHDT, CDR2 YNNKEL (reference sequence). This CDR3 comprises 15 residues. Written as DNA, the CDR3 is TGTGCCAGCAGCCACCGGGGACAGGTCGGATCACCCCTCCACTTT. This translates into CASSHRGQVGSPLHF.

This clonotype was found a few times. This chain connects TRBV20-1 to TRBJ2-1, with TRBD2 matching 10 bases. J gave up 2 bases and V 3 bases, and 7 bases lay outside the gene matches. The germline V gene has CDR1 DFQATT and CDR2 SNEGSKA (reference sequence). The CDR3 is made up of 16 amino acids. The CDR3 DNA sequence: TGCAGTGCTAGCCCTAGCGGGAGAATCCCCTACAATGAGCAGTTCTTC. It translates to CSASPSGRIPYNEQFF.

This clonotype appeared a few times. This chain connects TRBV4-1 to TRBJ1-6, with 10 bases fitting TRBD1. Trimming took 0 bases from V and 8 from J; bases not matched to a gene: 4. Per germline, CDR1 MGHRA and CDR2 YSYEKL. This CDR3 spans 16 amino acids. CDR3 nucleotide sequence: TGCGCCAGCAGCCAAGATCCGGGGACAGGGGATTCACCCCTCCACTTT. It translates to CASSQDPGTGDSPLHF.

This clonotype came up many times. The chain is built from TRBV9 and TRBJ1-1; D is perhaps TRBD1 (5 bases). V was shortened by 3 bases and J by 1 base, with 7 bases between the two germline ends. The CDR3 spans 13 residues. Germline loops: CDR1 SGDLS, CDR2 YYNGEE. The CDR3: CASSAGGNTEAFF. The CDR3 region has the DNA TGTGCCAGCAGCGCGGGGGGGAACACTGAAGCTTTCTTT.

CDR3 amino acids: CASRSVAGDGYEQYF. DNA for the CDR3: TGTGCCAGCAGATCCGTAGCGGGAGACGGCTACGAGCAGTACTTC. V usage is TRBV27 and J usage is TRBJ2-7, with 9 bases identical to TRBD2. CDR1 is MNHEY, CDR2 SMNVEV, per germline (reference sequence). Trimming removed 6 bases from V and 3 bases from J; junction bases left unmatched: 9. This CDR3 has 15 residues.

The chain couples TRBV4-1 to TRBJ2-7; D may be TRBD2 (5 bases). CDR3 length: 13 amino acids. Germline V gene data show CDR1 as MGHRA and CDR2 as YSYEKL. Trimming shortened V by 0 bases and J by 4 bases, and 7 bases separated the two germline ends. The CDR3 region has the DNA TGCGCCAGCAGCCAAGAACTAGAGTACGAGCAGTACTTC. Translating it yields CASSQELEYEQYF.

This rearrangement joins TRBV6-2 or TRBV6-3 to TRBJ2-7; D possibly corresponds to TRBD2 (5 bases). V was shortened by 2 bases and J by 5 bases, with 16 bases between the two germline ends. In germline, CDR1 is MNHEY, CDR2 SVGEGT. The CDR3 length is 15 residues. The chain's CDR3 is CASSYLVPGFHEQYF. Written as DNA, the CDR3 is TGTGCCAGCAGTTACCTGGTCCCGGGGTTCCACGAGCAGTACTTC.

This clonotype was observed a few times. V usage is TRBV28 and J usage is TRBJ2-5; D not resolved. The CDR3 consists of 14 residues. Per germline, CDR1 MDHEN and CDR2 SYDVKM. Trimming pared 2 bases from V and 4 bases from J, leaving 11 bases between. Here the CDR3 reads CASSLRGVGETQYF. In DNA, the CDR3 is TGTGCCAGCAGTTTACGTGGGGTCGGAGAGACCCAGTACTTC. Looking up the rest from reference TRBV28 and TRBJ2-5 gives the full variable domain: DVKVTQSSRYLVKRTGEKVFLECVQDMDHENMFWYRQDPGLGLRLIYFSYDVKMKEKGDIPEGYSVSREKKERFSLILESASTNQTSMYLCASSLRGVGETQYFGPGTRLLVL.

This clonotype was seen a handful of times. This chain links TRBV20-1 with TRBJ1-1; no definite D call. The CDR3 extends over 10 amino acids. Germline CDR1 reads DFQATT; CDR2 reads SNEGSKA (reference sequence). Trimming pared 7 bases from V and 3 bases from J, leaving 6 bases between. The CDR3 bases are TGCAGTGTTTGGGACACTGAAGCTTTCTTT. Translating it yields CSVWDTEAFF.

This clonotype was seen at least ten times. This rearrangement joins TRBV4-3 to TRBJ2-7; a possible D gene is TRBD1 (7 bases). CDR1 is LGHNA, CDR2 YSLEER, per germline. This CDR3 is built from 14 residues. Trimming removed 2 bases from V and 0 bases from J, with 8 bases in between. CDR3 loop: CASSQQGGSYEQYF. DNA of the CDR3: TGCGCCAGCAGCCAACAGGGGGGCTCCTACGAGCAGTACTTC.

This chain uses TRBV4-3 with TRBJ2-3; D is perhaps TRBD1 (5 bases). Germline V CDR1 and CDR2: LGHNA, YSLEER. Trimming removed 0 bases from V and 4 bases from J, with 8 bases in between. The CDR3 has 14 residues. The DNA for the CDR3 is TGCGCCAGCAGCCAAGACAGGGCTGCAGATACGCAGTATTTT. This gives the protein CASSQDRAADTQYF.

This clonotype was seen repeatedly, ten times or more. This chain uses TRBV27 with TRBJ2-6; D call uncertain. The germline V gene has CDR1 MNHEY and CDR2 SMNVEV (reference sequence). Trimming took 2 bases from V and 13 from J, leaving 15 bases between them. The CDR3 is 14 residues long. CDR3 region: CASSLRSALGVLTF. Here the CDR3 DNA reads TGTGCCAGCAGTTTACGCTCGGCACTGGGGGTCCTGACTTTC. Full variable domain (outside the CDR3, taken from reference TRBV27 and TRBJ2-6): EAQVTQNPRYLITVTGKKLTVTCSQNMNHEYMSWYRQDPGLGLRQIYYSMNVEVTDKGDVPEGYKVSRKEKRNFPLILESPSPNQTSLYFCASSLRSALGVLTFGAGSRLTVL.

This clonotype was observed at least ten times. The chain links TRBV12-3 or TRBV12-4 to TRBJ2-1; D is ambiguous. The CDR3 sequence is 11 residues long. Between the trimmed V and J ends, which lost 3 bases and 13 bases, there was a span of 10 bases. The CDR3 coding sequence is TGTGCCAGCAGTTTTGGTTCGGAACAGTTCTTC. Its translation: CASSFGSEQFF.

The chain employs TRBV20-1 and TRBJ2-1; the match to TRBD2 covers 13 bases. Germline trimming cut 7 bases from V and 8 bases from J; bases unmatched to any gene: 17. The CDR3 loop spans 17 amino acids. Germline values: CDR1 DFQATT, CDR2 SNEGSKA (reference sequence). The CDR3 DNA follows: TGCAGTGTGGGAACTAGCGGGAGGGCCCGAAATTTATATGAGCAGTTCTTC. The encoded protein is CSVGTSGRARNLYEQFF.

This clonotype was recorded at least ten times. This chain uses TRBV29-1 with TRBJ1-2, with a weak D call TRBD1 (6 bases). There are 14 residues in the CDR3. Germline V gene data show CDR1 as SQVTM and CDR2 as ANQGSEA. Between the trimmed V and J ends, which lost 3 bases and 4 bases, there was a span of 15 bases. The CDR3 nucleotides are TGCAGCGTTGATGGACAGACCCTGTCCTATGGCTACACCTTC. It codes for CSVDGQTLSYGYTF.

This clonotype turned up a few times. J is TRBJ2-7 and V is TRBV6-1; TRBD2 matches 9 bases. Germline CDR1 and CDR2: MNHNS and SASEGT. Unmatched junction bases numbered 6, after V lost 5 bases and J lost 4 bases. The CDR3 has 14 amino acids. The CDR3 DNA sequence: TGTGCCAGCAGTACCCAGACTAGCGGATACGAGCAGTACTTC. It codes for CASSTQTSGYEQYF.

This chain uses TRBV11-2 with TRBJ2-7, with 12 bases aligning to TRBD2. After removal of 5 bases from V and 6 bases from J, the junction contained 5 bases not matched to a gene. Germline V lookup: CDR1 SGHAT, CDR2 FQNNGV. The CDR3 covers 14 residues. The CDR3 is CASSATSGSGEQYF. CDR3 in DNA: TGTGCCAGCAGCGCGACTAGCGGGAGTGGCGAGCAGTACTTC.